The clone carrying this T cell receptor beta chain was observed a few times. Its target is not known. One entry per CDR3 protein, called by TCRdb with MiXCR from the 5' RACE reads. In the table there are approximately 94,000 distinct CDR3 sequences, less than 6.5% of which are singletons. These data are taken from a study of identical twins. CDR3 length: 15 amino acids. V lost 11 bases, J lost 0 bases, and 18 bases lay in between. Study-level results: Memory repertoires lacked the insertion deficit that abundant cord blood beta clonotypes showed. Where out-of-frame alpha sequences were twin-shared, they showed excess low generation probability. Models underestimated TCR alpha sharing (out-of-frame) in monozygotic twins.

This sequence was found in a woman between 45 and 60 years old in good health. The chain combines TRBV12-3 or TRBV12-4 with TRBJ2-3, with D possibly TRBD2 on 7 matching bases. Sequencing input: memory T cells sorted from blood. The CDR3 is CAGGGGDHSTDTQYF. The CDR3 bases are TGTGCCGGCGGGGGCGGGGACCATAGCACAGATACGCAGTATTTT.